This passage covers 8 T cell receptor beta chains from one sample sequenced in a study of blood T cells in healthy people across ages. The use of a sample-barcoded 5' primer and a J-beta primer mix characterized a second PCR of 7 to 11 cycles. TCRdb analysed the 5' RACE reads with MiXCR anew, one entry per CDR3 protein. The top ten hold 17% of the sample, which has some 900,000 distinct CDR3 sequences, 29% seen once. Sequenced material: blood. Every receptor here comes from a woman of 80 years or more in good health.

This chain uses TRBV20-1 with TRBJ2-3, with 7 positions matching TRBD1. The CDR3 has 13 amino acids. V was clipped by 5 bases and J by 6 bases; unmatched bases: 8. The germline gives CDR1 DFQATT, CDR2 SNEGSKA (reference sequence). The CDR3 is CSAYRDSKDTQYF. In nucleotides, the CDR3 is TGCAGTGCTTACCGGGACAGTAAGGATACGCAGTATTTT.

CDR3 coding DNA: TGTGCCAGCAGTTACTCGACTAGCCGGGGGGATACGCAGTATTTT. Protein product: CASSYSTSRGDTQYF. This chain connects TRBV6-5 to TRBJ2-3, with 7 bases that match TRBD2. This CDR3 has 15 residues. Germline V gene data show CDR1 as MNHEY and CDR2 as SVGAGI. Losses at the gene ends were 0 bases for V and 6 bases for J; bases not matched to a gene: 6.

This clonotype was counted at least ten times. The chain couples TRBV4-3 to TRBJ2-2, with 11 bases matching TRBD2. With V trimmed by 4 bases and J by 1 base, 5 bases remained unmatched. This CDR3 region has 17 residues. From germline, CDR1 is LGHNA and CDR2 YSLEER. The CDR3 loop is CASSLYSGGGNTGELFF. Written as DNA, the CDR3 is TGCGCCAGCAGCCTCTATAGCGGGGGGGGGAACACCGGGGAGCTGTTTTTT.

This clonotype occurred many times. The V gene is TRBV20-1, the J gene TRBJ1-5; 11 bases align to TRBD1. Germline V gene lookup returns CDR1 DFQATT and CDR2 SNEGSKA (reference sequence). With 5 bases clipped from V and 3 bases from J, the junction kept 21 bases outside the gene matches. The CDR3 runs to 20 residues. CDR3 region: CSALNVLLGTGGWDNQPQHF. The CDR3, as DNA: TGCAGTGCTCTAAACGTTTTATTGGGGACAGGGGGTTGGGACAATCAGCCCCAGCATTTT.

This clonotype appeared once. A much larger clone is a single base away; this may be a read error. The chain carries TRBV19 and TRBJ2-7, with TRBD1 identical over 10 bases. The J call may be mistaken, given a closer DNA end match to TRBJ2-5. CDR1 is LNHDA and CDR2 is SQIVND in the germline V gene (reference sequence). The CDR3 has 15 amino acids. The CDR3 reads CASSMGQGHRETQYF. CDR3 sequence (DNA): TGTGCCAGTAGTATGGGACAGGGGCACAGGGAGACCCAGTACTTC.

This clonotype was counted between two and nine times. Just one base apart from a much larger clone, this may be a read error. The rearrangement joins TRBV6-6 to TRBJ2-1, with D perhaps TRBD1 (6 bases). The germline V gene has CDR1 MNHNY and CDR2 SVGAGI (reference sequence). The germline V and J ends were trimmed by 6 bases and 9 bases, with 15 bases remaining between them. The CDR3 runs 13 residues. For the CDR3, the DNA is TGTGCCAGCAGAAGGACAGCCGACAGTGAGCAGTTCTTC. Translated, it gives CASRRTADSEQFF.

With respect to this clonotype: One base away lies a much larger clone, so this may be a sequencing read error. The CDR3 is CTSSQDKGSEQFF. DNA for the CDR3: TGCACCAGCAGCCAAGATAAAGGAAGTGAGCAGTTCTTC. The genes are TRBV4-3 and TRBJ2-1, with D unresolved. Germline loops: CDR1 LGHNA, CDR2 YSLEER. This CDR3 is built from 13 residues.

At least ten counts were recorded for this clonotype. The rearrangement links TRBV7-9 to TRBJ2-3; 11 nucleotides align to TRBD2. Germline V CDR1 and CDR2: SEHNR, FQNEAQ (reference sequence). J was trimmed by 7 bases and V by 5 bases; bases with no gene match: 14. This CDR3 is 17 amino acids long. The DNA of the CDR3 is TGTGCCAGCAGCAAGAGTCGTAGCGGGGGGGCTGTTTATACGCAGTATTTT. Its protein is CASSKSRSGGAVYTQYF. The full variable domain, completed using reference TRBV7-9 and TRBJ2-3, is DTGVSQNPRHKITKRGQNVTFRCDPISEHNRLYWYRQTLGQGPEFLTYFQNEAQLEKSRLLSDRFSAERPKGSFSTLEIQRTEQGDSAMYLCASSKSRSGGAVYTQYFGPGTRLTVL.